This TCR beta chain was recovered during a study of OX40 agonist ivuxolimab in advanced cancers. Findings of the study overall: Researchers report that CD8+ T cells had, on average, more expanded clones than CD4+.

The CDR3 runs 16 residues. Trimming stripped 1 base from V and 1 base from J, with 13 bases between. The V gene's germline CDR1 is KGHSH and CDR2 LQKENI. About this clone itself: Its antigen is unidentified.

Libraries were prepared by immunoSEQ multiplex PCR; TCRdb keeps only in-frame clonotypes and omits some of them. In the table there are about 34,000 clones, roughly 91% of which are singletons. The chain links TRBV18 to TRBJ1-2; D is ambiguous. Here the sequenced sample was CD4+ or CD8+ T cells sorted from blood, taken in a trial of the OX40 agonist ivuxolimab. The receptor's source is an adult with an advanced solid tumor such as melanoma, head and neck, liver or kidney cancer. CDR3 residues: CASSPLAGENNYGYTF. CDR3 sequence (DNA): TGTGCCAGCTCACCACTTGCCGGAGAAAATAACTATGGCTACACCTTC.